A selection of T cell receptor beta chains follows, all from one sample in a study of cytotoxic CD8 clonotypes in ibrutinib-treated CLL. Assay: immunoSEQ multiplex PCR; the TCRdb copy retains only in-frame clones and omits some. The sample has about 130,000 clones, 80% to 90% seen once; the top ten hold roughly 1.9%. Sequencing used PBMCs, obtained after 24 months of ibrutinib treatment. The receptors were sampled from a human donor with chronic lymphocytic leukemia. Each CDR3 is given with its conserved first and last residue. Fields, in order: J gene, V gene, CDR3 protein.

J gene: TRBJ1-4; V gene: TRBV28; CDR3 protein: CASRDFEGVDEKLFF
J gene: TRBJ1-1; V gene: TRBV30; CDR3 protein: CAWSVSWGQWAFF
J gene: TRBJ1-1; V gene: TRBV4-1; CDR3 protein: CASSQRPPVMNTEAFF
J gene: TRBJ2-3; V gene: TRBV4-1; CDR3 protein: CASSQVGLASDTQYF
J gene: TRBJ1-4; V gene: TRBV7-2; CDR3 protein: CASSLDGKSATNEKLFF
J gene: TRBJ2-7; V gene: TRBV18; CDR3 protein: CASSPQTREQYF
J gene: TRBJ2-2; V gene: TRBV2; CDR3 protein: CASGVRAGETGELFF
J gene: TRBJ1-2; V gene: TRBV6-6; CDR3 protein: CASSYRGRRDYGYTF
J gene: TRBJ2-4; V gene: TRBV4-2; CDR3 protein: CASSQQSGNNVIQYF
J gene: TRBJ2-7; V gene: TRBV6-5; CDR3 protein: CASNPFRQGTYEQYF
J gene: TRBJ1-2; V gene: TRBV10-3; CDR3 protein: CAISAGVTTNYGYTF
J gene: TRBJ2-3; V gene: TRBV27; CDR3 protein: CASSRPGTDTQYF
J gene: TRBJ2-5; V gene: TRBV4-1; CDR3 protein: CASSQGGGRLYQETQYF
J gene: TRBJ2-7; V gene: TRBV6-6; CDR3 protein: CASGLGYEQYF
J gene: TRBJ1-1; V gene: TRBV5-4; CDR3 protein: CASSLAPGQGATEAFF
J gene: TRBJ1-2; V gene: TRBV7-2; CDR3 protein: CASSTPLGGRTANYGYTF
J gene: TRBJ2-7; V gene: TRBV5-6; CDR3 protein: CASSEDRGSVGSYEQYF
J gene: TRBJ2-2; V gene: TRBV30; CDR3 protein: CAWRGGRKNTGELFF